This T cell receptor (beta chain) is drawn from a study of graft-versus-host responses after intestinal transplantation. Findings and caveats of the study: Circulating GvH clones peaking coincided with falling HvG clones soon after transplant.

Measured with immunoSEQ multiplex PCR; TCRdb has only the in-frame clones, and not every one. The data hold 15,000 to 18,000 clones, with around 35% observed a single time. Germline values: CDR1 SGHNT, CDR2 YENEEA. This CDR3 comprises 15 residues. The junction had 3 bases not matched to a gene; V was cut back by 5 bases and J by 1 base. This sequence was found in a human patient who received an intestinal transplant. The chain has TRBV11-3 and TRBJ2-5, with 11 bases identical to TRBD1. Here the sequenced sample was alloreactive CD4+ T cells from a mixed lymphocyte reaction culture, taken before intestinal transplant. Noted subset: CFSE-low proliferating T cells sorted from approximately 6-day pre-transplant mixed lymphocyte reaction (GvH or HvG direction). The CDR3 here is CASSTGTGGQETQYF. In DNA form, the CDR3 reads TGTGCCAGCAGCACCGGGACAGGGGGCCAAGAGACCCAGTACTTC.